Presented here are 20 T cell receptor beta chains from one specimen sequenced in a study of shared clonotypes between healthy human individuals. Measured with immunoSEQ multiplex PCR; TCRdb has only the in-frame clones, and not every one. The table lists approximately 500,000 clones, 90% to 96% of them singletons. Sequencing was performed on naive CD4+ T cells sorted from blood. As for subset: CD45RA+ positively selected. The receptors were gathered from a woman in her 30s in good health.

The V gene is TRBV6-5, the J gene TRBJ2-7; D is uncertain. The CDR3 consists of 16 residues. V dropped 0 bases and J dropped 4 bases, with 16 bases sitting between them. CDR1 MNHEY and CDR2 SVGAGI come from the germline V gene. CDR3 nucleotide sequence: TGTGCCAGCAGTTACTCGAAGTTCGCGGCACATTACGAGCAGTACTTC. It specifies CASSYSKFAAHYEQYF.

The CDR3: CAWSLLAGGPDEQFF. The CDR3 nucleotides read TGTGCCTGGAGCCTGCTAGCGGGAGGGCCGGATGAGCAGTTCTTC. The V gene is TRBV30, the J gene TRBJ2-1; 12 bases match TRBD2. Germline loops: CDR1 GTSNPN, CDR2 SVGIG (reference sequence). The CDR3 is made up of 15 amino acids. Trimming cost V 3 bases and J 8 bases; bases outside gene matches: 8.

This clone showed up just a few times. The CDR3: CASSFGGSEKLFF. As DNA, the CDR3 is TGCGCCAGCAGCTTCGGAGGTTCAGAAAAACTGTTTTTT. V is TRBV4-1 and J is TRBJ1-4; D uncertain. Germline CDR1 reads MGHRA; CDR2 reads YSYEKL. Trimming cost V 5 bases and J 8 bases, with 12 bases left between them. The CDR3 totals 13 residues.

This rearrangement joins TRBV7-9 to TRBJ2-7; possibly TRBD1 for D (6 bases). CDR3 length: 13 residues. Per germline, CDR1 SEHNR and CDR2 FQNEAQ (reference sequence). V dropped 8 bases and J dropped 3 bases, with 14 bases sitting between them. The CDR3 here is CASEIGGDYEQYF. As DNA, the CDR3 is TGTGCCAGCGAAATAGGGGGTGACTACGAGCAGTACTTC.

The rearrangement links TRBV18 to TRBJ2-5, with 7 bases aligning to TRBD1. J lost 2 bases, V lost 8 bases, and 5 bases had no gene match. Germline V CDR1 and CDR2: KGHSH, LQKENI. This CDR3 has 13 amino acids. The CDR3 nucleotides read TGTGCCAGCCGACCGGGACAGCAAGAGACCCAGTACTTC. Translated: CASRPGQQETQYF. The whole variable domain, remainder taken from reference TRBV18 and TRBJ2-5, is NAGVMQNPRHLVRRRGQEARLRCSPMKGHSHVYWYRQLPEEGLKFMVYLQKENIIDESGMPKERFSAEFPKEGPSILRIQQVVRGDSAAYFCASRPGQQETQYFGPGTRLLVL.

The CDR3 region has the DNA TGTGCCAGCAGCTTATTCGGCAGGATAAGCACAGATACGCAGTATTTT. Amino acids: CASSLFGRISTDTQYF. The chain combines TRBV13 with TRBJ2-3, with unresolved D. Germline V lookup: CDR1 PRHDT, CDR2 FYEKMQ (reference sequence). The CDR3 length is 16 residues. The ends were cut back, 2 bases at V and 0 bases at J, with 12 bases in the middle.

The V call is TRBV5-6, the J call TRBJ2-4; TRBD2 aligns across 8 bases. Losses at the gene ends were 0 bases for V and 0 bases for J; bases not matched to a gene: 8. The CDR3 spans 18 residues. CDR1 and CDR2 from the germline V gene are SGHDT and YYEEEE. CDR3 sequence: CASSLGVSGILAKNIQYF. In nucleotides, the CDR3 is TGTGCCAGCAGCTTGGGGGTTAGCGGGATACTAGCCAAAAACATTCAGTACTTC. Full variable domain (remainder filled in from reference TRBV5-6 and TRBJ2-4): DAGVTQSPTHLIKTRGQQVTLRCSPKSGHDTVSWYQQALGQGPQFIFQYYEEEERQRGNFPDRFSGHQFPNYSSELNVNALLLGDSALYLCASSLGVSGILAKNIQYFGAGTRLSVL.

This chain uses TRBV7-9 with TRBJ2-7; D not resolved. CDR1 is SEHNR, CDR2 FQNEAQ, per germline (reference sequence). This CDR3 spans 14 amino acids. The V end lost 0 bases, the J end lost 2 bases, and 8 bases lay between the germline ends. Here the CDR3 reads CASSLAGNTYEQYF. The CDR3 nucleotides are TGTGCCAGCAGCTTAGCAGGCAACACCTACGAGCAGTACTTC.

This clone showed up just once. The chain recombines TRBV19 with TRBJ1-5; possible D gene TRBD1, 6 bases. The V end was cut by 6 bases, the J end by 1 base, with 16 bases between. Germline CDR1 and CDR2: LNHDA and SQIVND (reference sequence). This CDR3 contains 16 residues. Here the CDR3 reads CASRRTPTGSNQPQHF. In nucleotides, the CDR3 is TGTGCCAGTAGGAGAACGCCCACAGGGAGCAATCAGCCCCAGCATTTT. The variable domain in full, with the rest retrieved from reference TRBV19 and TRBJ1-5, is DGGITQSPKYLFRKEGQNVTLSCEQNLNHDAMYWYRQDPGQGLRLIYYSQIVNDFQKGDIAEGYSVSREKKESFPLTVTSAQKNPTAFYLCASRRTPTGSNQPQHFGDGTRLSIL.

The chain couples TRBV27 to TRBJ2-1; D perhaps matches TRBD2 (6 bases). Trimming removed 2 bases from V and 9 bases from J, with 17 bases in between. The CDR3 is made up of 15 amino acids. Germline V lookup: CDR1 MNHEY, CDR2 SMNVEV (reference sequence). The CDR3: CASSLGGPWSSEQFF. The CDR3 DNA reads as TGTGCCAGCAGTTTAGGAGGGCCCTGGTCTAGTGAGCAGTTCTTC.

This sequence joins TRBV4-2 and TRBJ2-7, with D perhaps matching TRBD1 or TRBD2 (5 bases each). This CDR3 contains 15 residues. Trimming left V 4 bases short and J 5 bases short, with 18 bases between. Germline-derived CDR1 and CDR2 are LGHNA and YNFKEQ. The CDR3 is CASSPFRDLSHEQYF. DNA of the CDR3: TGTGCCAGCAGCCCCTTCCGGGACCTGTCCCACGAGCAGTACTTC.

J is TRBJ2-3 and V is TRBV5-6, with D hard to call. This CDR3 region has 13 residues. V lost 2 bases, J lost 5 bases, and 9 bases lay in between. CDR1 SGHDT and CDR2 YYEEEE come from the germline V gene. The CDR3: CASSFQRRDTQYF. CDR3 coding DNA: TGTGCCAGCAGCTTCCAGCGCAGAGATACGCAGTATTTT.

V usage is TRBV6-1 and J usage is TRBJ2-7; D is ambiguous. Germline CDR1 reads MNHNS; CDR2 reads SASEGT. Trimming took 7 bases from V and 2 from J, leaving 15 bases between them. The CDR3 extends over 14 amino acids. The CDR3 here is CASISGELTYEQYF. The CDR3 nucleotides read TGTGCCAGCATTTCAGGAGAGCTAACCTACGAGCAGTACTTC.

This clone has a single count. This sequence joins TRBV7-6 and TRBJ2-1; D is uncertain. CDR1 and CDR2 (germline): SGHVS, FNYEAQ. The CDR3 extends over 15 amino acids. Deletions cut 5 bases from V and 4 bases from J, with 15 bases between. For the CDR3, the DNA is TGTGCCAGCAGCCGGATTCGCGGCGCATACAATGAGCAGTTCTTC. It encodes CASSRIRGAYNEQFF.

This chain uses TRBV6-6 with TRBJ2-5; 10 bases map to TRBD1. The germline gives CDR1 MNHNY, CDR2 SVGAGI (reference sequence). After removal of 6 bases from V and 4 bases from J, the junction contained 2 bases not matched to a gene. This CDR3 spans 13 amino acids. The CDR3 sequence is CASRRTGGETQYF. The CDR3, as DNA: TGTGCCAGCAGGAGGACAGGGGGAGAGACCCAGTACTTC.

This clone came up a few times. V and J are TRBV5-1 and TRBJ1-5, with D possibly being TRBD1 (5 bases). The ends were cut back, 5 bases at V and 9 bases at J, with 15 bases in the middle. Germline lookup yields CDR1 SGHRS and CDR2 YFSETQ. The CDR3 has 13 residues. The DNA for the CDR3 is TGCGCCAGCAGTTACGAGGGGACTCCGCCCCAGCATTTT. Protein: CASSYEGTPPQHF.

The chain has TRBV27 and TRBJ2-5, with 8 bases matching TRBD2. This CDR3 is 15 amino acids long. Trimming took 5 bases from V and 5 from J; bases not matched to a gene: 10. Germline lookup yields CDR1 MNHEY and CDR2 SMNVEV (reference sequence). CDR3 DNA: TGTGCCAGCAGTGCCCCTAGCGGGCTGGGCGAGACCCAGTACTTC. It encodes CASSAPSGLGETQYF.

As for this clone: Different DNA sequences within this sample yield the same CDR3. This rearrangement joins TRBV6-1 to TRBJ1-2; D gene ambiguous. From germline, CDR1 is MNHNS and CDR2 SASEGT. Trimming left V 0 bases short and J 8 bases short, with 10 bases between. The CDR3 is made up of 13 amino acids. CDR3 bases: TGTGCCAGCAGTGAAGCGGGGAGATACGGCTACACCTTC. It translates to CASSEAGRYGYTF.

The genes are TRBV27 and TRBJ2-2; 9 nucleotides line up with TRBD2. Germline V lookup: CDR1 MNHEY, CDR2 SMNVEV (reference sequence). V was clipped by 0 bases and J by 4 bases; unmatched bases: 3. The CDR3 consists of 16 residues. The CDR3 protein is CASSLSSGSRTGELFF. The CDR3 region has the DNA TGTGCCAGCAGTTTATCTAGCGGGAGTCGCACCGGGGAGCTGTTTTTT.

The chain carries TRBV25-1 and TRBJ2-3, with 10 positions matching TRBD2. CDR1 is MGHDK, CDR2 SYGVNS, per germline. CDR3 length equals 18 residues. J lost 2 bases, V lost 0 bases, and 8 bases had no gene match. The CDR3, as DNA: TGTGCCAGCAGTGAATACCCCAGCGGGGGGGGAGTCACAGATACGCAGTATTTT. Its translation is CASSEYPSGGGVTDTQYF.